This record looks at one T cell receptor beta chain sequence and its context. V shed 5 bases and J shed 5 bases, with 13 bases lying between them. The CDR3 is made up of 13 amino acids. In germline, CDR1 is SGHRS, CDR2 YFSETQ. Clones were read by immunoSEQ multiplex PCR, and TCRdb kept only the in-frame ones, dropping some. Here the sample spans 75,000 to 85,000 clones, over 70% being singletons. The sample comes from a study of blood T cell repertoires in COVID-19. Sample: peripheral blood. The clonotype comes from a man aged 50 to 59 with active COVID-19. The rearrangement uses TRBV5-1 and TRBJ2-5; tentatively, D is TRBD2 (5 bases). CDR3 in amino acids: CASSFRPGETQYF. The CDR3 nucleotides read TGCGCCAGCAGTTTTAGACCGGGGGAGACCCAGTACTTC.